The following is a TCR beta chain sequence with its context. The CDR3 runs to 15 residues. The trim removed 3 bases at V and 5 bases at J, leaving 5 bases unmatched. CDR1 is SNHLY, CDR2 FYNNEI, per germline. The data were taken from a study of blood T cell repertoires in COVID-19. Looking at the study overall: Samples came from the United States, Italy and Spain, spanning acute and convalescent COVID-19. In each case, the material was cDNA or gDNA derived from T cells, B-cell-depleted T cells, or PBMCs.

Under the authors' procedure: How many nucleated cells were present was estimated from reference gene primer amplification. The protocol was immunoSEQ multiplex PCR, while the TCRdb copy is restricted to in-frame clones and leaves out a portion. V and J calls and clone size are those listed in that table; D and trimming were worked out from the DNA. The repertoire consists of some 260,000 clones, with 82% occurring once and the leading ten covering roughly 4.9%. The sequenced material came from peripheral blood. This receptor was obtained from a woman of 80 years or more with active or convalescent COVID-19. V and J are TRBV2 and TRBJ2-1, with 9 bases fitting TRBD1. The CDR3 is CASSDLGQGNNEQFF. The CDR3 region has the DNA TGTGCCAGCAGTGACTTGGGACAGGGAAACAATGAGCAGTTCTTC.